This TCR beta chain was recorded in a study of long-term antiretroviral therapy in people with HIV (dated 2022 in TCRdb). In the study overall: The earliest samples were collected about a decade before the 2015 WHO recommendation for immediate ART, when ART was typically delayed until CD4 counts fell. A retrospective serial study tested whether ART initiation and durable HIV suppression were associated with changes in peripheral blood TRB repertoire composition and diversity. A total of 192 cryopreserved PBMC samples came from around 30 adults with confirmed HIV infection and were collected serially over a mean of about 6 years (range 1-12). Among the 30 to 35 participants with HIV, more than ten were female. No cross-contamination during QIAcube processing was seen in test extractions of a monoclonal T-cell line run alongside 33 polyclonal samples. General findings and caveats noted by the study authors: Compared with controls, HIV repertoires had narrower CDR3 length ranges, and the network structure pointed to an antigen-experienced repertoire that shifted only slightly toward naive after ART. The samples span the years 2004 to 2017, and the ART regimens used at that time may not be as effective as current regimens. Because pre-ART samples had limited cell numbers, unsorted PBMC were profiled rather than sorted CD4+ and CD8+ T cells. Since PBMC availability was limited, sequencing covered only the TCR beta chain, with no alpha chain pairing. Starting ART was linked to a significant rise in TRB diversity, yet even after long-term ART the diversity remained significantly lower than in transplant donor controls. Expanded TRB clones identified before ART initiation dominated the repertoire at all time points, although this dominance fluctuated and declined in many PLHIV after ART. Inferences about post-ART repertoire changes are limited because no data were available on ART adherence, viral resistance or therapy changes.

Sequencing of the TRB variable region was done with the immunoSEQ hsTCRB v3.0 assay at survey level resolution. The target sequencing depth for TRB was 40,000-50,000 T-cell genomes per sample. TRB libraries were pooled and sequenced on an Illumina MiSeq using a v3 150-cycle kit. Per the original workflow: Analysis of repertoires was carried out in R inside a reproducible Nextflow workflow spanning QC, data transformation and analysis. LymphoSeq2, an R package for AIRR-Seq data exploration, was used to implement custom analyses. Four samples that produced fewer than 5000 total TRB sequences were removed, so approximately 190 HIV repertoires were analyzed. Among the approximately 190 retained HIV repertoires, approximately 59 were collected before ART initiation and 129 after ART initiation. Repertoires were downsampled to 5000 TRB nucleotide sequences, and summary statistics were averaged over 100 downsampling iterations. TRB sequences were retained for analysis only if CDR3 regions of at least seven amino acids were present. Diversity was assessed using a clonality score derived from Shannon entropy and using the Gini coefficient. In the repertoire networks, any two of the top 5000 CDR3 amino acid sequences were linked whenever the two sequences differed by an edit distance of one. Antigen specificity groups and MHC restriction were predicted for TRB CDR3 amino acid sequences with GLIPH2. To flag known CMV, EBV, HIV or tissue antigen associations, CDR3 amino acid sequences were matched against VDJdb and McPAS-TCR. Pre-ART, post-ART and control groups were compared with Wilcoxon signed-rank tests and Holm-Bonferroni correction. Held by TCRdb, this immuneACCESS table contains in-frame sequences only and omits some clones. Under half of the omission traces to an unresolved V gene where checked; the cause of the rest is unknown. That table is the source of V, J and clone size, and D and trimming were worked out from the DNA. For this sample there are tens of thousands of clones; about 84% appear just once. Of the sample, roughly a sixth falls within the top ten clones.

Inclusion was restricted to participants for whom at least one PBMC sample before ART initiation and at least two post-ART samples were available. Treatment was received in the United States of America by all participants with HIV. Before DNA extraction, cryopreserved samples of about 0.95-11 million PBMC were thawed and then washed. At the time of the earliest PBMC sample for each participant with HIV, ages ranged from about 23 to 60 years. Per participant, PBMC samples came from 1-4 timepoints prior to ART initiation and 2-8 timepoints following ART initiation, for a median of 7 samples. For every participant, serial HIV viral load, CD4+ T-cell count, ART history and demographic data were obtained. Genomic DNA was extracted from unsorted PBMC with a Qiagen kit on a QIAcube, processed in batches of 12 samples. With respect to this clone: Its antigen remains unidentified. No per-base quality is available; no much larger clone lies one base away.

From a lookup of the germline V gene (reference sequence), CDR1 and CDR2 are LNHDA and SQIVND. V loses 3 bases at its end and J loses 8 bases; junction bases beyond the gene matches: 4. The CDR3 runs 13 amino acids, cysteine and phenylalanine included. This entry keeps only the CDR3 DNA: 39 bases, framed from base 1. The receptor chain draws on TRBV19 and TRBJ1-1; the junction holds 9 bases that match TRBD1. Sequenced here: unsorted PBMCs, sampled 0.5 years before starting antiretroviral therapy. The TCR sequence derives from a man between 35 and 55 years old with HIV. The sequenced DNA: TGTGCCAGTAGTATCTTGACAGGGGGAGAAGCTTTCTTT. It translates to CASSILTGGEAFF.